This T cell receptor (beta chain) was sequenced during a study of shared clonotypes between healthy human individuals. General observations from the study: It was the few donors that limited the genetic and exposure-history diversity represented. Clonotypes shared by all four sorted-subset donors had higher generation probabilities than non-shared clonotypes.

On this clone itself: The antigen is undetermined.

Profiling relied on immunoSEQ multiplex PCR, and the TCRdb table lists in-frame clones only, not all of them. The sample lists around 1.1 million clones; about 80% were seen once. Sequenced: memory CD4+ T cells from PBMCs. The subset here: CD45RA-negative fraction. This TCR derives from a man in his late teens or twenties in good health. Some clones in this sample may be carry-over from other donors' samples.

CDR3 nucleotides: TGCAGCGTTGACAAGGGGTACGGGTACGAGCAGTACTTC. Residues: CSVDKGYGYEQYF. V usage is TRBV29-1 and J usage is TRBJ2-7; TRBD1 might be the D (5 bases). CDR3 length equals 13 residues. CDR1 is SQVTM, CDR2 ANQGSEA, per germline. The V end lost 3 bases, the J end lost 4 bases, and 13 bases lay between the germline ends.